What follows describes a single TCR beta chain. In the authors' workflow: Estimated nucleated cell counts came from reference gene primer amplification. Sequencing used immunoSEQ multiplex PCR; TCRdb keeps in-frame clones, though not all of them. That table is the source of V, J and clone size, and D and trimming were worked out from the DNA. This table holds 150,000 to 200,000 clones, 85% to 95% found once. The data were taken from a study of blood T cell repertoires in COVID-19. Across the whole study: Whether acute or convalescent, the COVID-19 samples came from the United States, Italy and Spain. Sources were T cells, B-cell-depleted T cells, or PBMCs; the material itself was cDNA or gDNA.

CDR1 and CDR2 from the germline V gene are MNHEY and SMNVEV (reference sequence). Trimming removed 2 bases at V and 1 base at J, with 6 bases between. The CDR3 runs 14 residues. The V call is TRBV27, the J call TRBJ1-5; possibly TRBD1 for D (5 bases). The sample taken for sequencing was peripheral blood. This TCR derives from a woman aged 45 to 65 with acute or convalescent COVID-19. The CDR3 DNA reads as TGTGCCAGCAGTTTACAGGGAAGCAATCAGCCCCAGCATTTT. Its translation: CASSLQGSNQPQHF.